The source of this T cell receptor beta chain is a study of early T cells in non-severe SARS-CoV-2 infection. Study background: Sequencing of unsorted whole blood was done on bulk RNA, leaving chains unpaired.

As part of library construction, unique molecular identifiers were attached to individual cDNA molecules. TCRdb fed the 5' RACE reads into MiXCR, producing one record per CDR3 protein. The sample has tens of thousands of distinct CDR3 sequences; around 6.5% are singletons. This clonotype came up many times. Its antigen is undetermined. V trimming: 6 bases; J trimming: 4 bases; junction bases outside the gene matches: 8. CDR3 length equals 14 residues. The germline CDR1 and CDR2 sequences are MNHNY and SVGAGI (reference sequence). Whole-study findings and limits: VDJdb matching skewed toward anti-spike CD8 responses, missing private and CD4 specificities.

The sequenced sample was whole blood, obtained at baseline. The rearrangement joins TRBV6-6 to TRBJ2-7, with 8 nucleotides matching TRBD2. This sequence was found in an adult who was a healthcare worker with PCR-confirmed SARS-CoV-2 infection or an uninfected control (not recorded which). CDR3 sequence reads: CASRPSGSLYEQYF. The CDR3 coding sequence is TGTGCCAGCAGACCCAGCGGGAGTTTGTACGAGCAGTACTTC.